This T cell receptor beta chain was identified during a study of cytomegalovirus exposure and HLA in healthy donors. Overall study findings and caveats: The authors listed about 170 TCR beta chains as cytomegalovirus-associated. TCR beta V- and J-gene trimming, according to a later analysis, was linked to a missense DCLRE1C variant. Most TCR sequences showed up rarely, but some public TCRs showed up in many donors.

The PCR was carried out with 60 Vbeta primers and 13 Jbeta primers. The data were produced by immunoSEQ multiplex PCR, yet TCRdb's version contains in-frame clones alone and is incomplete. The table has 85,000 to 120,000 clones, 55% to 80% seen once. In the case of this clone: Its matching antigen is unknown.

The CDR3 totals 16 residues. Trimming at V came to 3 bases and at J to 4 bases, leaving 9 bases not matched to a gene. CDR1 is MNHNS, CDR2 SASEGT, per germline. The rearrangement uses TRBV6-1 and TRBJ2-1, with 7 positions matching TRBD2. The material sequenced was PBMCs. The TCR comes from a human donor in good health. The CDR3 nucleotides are TGTGCCAGCAGTGAGGAGGCTAGCGGTCTGTACAATGAGCAGTTCTTC. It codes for CASSEEASGLYNEQFF.